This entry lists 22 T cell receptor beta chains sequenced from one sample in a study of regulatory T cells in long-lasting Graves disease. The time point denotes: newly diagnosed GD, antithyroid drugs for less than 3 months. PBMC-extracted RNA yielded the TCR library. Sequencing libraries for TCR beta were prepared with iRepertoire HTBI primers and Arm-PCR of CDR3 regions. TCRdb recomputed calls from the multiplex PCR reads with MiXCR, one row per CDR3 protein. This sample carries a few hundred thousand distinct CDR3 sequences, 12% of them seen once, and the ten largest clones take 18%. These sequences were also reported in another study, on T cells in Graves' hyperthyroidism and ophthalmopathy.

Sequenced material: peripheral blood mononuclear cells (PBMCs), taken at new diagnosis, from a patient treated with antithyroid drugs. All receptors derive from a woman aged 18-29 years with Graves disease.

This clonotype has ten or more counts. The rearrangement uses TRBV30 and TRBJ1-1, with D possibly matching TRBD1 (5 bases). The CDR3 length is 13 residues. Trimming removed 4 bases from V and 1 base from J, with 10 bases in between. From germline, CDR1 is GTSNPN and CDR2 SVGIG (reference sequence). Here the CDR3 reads CAWTTGANTEAFF. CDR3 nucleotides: TGTGCCTGGACAACTGGGGCGAACACTGAAGCTTTCTTT.

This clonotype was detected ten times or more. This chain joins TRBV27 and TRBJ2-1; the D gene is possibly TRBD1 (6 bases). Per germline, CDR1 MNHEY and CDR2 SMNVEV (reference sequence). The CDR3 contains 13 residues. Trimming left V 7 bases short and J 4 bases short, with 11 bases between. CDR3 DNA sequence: TGTGCCAGCAAGCTACAGGGATACAATGAGCAGTTCTTC. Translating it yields CASKLQGYNEQFF.

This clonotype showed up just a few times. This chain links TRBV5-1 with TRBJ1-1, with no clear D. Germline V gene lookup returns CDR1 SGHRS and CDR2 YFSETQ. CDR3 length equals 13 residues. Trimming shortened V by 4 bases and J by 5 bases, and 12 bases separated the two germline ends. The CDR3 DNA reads TGCGCCAGCAGCGTCAGTACGAGGACTGAAGCTTTCTTT. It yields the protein CASSVSTRTEAFF. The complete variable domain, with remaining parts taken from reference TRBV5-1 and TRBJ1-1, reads KAGVTQTPRYLIKTRGQQVTLSCSPISGHRSVSWYQQTPGQGLQFLFEYFSETQRNKGNFPGRFSGRQFSNSRSEMNVSTLELGDSALYLCASSVSTRTEAFFGQGTRLTVV.

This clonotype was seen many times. Written as DNA, the CDR3 is TGCAGCGTTGAAAGGGCGGGAGATCTGTACTACGAGCAGTACTTC. This codes for CSVERAGDLYYEQYF. The V call is TRBV29-1, the J call TRBJ2-7, with 7 bases matching TRBD2. V was clipped by 2 bases and J by 3 bases; unmatched bases: 10. The CDR3 is 15 amino acids. From germline, CDR1 is SQVTM and CDR2 ANQGSEA.

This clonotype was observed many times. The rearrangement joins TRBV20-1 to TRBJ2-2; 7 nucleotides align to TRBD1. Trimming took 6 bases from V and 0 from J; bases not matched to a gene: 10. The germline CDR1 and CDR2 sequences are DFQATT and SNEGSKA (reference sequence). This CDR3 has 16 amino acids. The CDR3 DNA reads TGCAGTGCCCGTAGTCTGACAGGGCCGAACACCGGGGAGCTGTTTTTT. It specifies CSARSLTGPNTGELFF.

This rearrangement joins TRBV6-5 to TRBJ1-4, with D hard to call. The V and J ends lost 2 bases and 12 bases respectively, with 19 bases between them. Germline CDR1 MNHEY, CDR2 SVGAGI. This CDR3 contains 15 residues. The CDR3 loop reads CASSYDRRPNEELFF. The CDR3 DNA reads TGTGCCAGCAGTTACGACCGAAGACCTAATGAGGAACTGTTTTTT.

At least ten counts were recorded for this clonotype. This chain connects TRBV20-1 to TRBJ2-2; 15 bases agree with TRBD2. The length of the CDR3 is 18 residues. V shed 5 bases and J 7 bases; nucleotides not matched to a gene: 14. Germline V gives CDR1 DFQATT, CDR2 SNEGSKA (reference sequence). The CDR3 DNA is TGCAGTGCTTCGGCCCTCGGGACTAGCGGGAGGCGGGTCGGGGAGCTGTTTTTT. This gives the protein CSASALGTSGRRVGELFF.

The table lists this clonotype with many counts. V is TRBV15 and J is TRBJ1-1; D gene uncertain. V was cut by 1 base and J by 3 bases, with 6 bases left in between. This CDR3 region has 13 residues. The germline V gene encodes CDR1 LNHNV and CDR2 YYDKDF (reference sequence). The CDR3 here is CATSRVHDTEAFF. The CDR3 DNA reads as TGTGCCACCAGCAGAGTACACGACACTGAAGCTTTCTTT.

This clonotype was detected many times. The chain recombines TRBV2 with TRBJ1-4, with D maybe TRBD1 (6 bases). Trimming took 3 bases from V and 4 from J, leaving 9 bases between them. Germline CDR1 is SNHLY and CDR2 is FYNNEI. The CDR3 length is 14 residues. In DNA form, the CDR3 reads TGTGCCAGCAGTGAGGACAGTCATAATGAAAAACTGTTTTTT. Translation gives CASSEDSHNEKLFF. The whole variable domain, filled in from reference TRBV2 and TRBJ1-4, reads EPEVTQTPSHQVTQMGQEVILRCVPISNHLYFYWYRQILGQKVEFLVSFYNNEISEKSEIFDDQFSVERPDGSNFTLKIRSTKLEDSAMYFCASSEDSHNEKLFFGSGTQLSVL.

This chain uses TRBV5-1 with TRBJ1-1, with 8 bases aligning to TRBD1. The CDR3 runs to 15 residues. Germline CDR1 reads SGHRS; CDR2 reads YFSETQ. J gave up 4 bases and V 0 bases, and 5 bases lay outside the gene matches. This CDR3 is CASSLATGDGTEAFF. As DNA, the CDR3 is TGCGCCAGCAGCTTGGCGACAGGGGATGGCACTGAAGCTTTCTTT.

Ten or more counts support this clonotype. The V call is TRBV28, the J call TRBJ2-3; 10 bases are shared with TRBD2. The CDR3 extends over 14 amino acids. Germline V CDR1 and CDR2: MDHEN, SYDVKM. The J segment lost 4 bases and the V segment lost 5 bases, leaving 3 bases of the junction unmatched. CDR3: CASSTSGTSDTQYF. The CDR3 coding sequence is TGTGCCAGCAGTACTAGCGGGACTTCAGATACGCAGTATTTT.

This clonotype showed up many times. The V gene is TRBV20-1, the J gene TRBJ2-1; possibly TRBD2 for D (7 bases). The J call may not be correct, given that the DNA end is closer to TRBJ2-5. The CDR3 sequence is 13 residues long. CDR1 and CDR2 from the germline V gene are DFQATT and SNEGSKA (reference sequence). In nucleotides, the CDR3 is TGCAGCCTCCCCCGGGGGGCTGGAGAGACCCAGTACTTC. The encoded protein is CSLPRGAGETQYF.

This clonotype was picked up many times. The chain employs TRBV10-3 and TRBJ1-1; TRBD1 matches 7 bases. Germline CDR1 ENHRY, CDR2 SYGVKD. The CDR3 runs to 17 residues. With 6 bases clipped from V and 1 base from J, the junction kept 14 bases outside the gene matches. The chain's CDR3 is CAIRKRQGPSPNTEAFF. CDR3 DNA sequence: TGTGCCATCAGGAAAAGACAGGGCCCGTCCCCGAACACTGAAGCTTTCTTT.

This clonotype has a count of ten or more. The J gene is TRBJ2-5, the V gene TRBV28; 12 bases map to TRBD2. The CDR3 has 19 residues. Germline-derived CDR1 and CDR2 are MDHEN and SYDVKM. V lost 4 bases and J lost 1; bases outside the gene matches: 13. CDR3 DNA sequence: TGTGCCAGCAGTTCCCCCTGGGCTAGCGGGAGGGAGGGCCAAGAGACCCAGTACTTC. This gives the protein CASSSPWASGREGQETQYF.

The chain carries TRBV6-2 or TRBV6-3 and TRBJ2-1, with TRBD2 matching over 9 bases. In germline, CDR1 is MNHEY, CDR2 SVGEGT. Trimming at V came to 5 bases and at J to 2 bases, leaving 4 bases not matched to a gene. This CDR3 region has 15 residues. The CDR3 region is CASSNPSGAYNEQFF. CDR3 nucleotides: TGTGCCAGCAGTAACCCTAGCGGGGCCTACAATGAGCAGTTCTTC.

The CDR3 DNA follows: TGTGCCAGTAGTATAGAAGGCGGGGAGCTGTTTTTT. This codes for CASSIEGGELFF. This rearrangement joins TRBV19 to TRBJ2-2; D remains unclear. This CDR3 has 12 residues. CDR1 and CDR2 (germline): LNHDA, SQIVND (reference sequence). Trimming cost V 0 bases and J 7 bases, with 3 bases left between them.

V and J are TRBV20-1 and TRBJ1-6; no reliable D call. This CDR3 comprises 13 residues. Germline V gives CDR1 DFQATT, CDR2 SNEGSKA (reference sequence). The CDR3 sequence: CSAERVDNSPLHF. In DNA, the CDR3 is TGCAGCGCGGAGCGGGTTGACAATTCACCCCTCCACTTT.

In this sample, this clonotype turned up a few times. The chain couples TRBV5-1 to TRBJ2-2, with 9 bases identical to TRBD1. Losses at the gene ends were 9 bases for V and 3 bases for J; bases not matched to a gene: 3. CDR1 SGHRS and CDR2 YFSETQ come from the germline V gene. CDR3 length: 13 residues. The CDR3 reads CATGTGYTGELFF. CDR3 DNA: TGCGCCACCGGGACAGGGTACACCGGGGAGCTGTTTTTT.

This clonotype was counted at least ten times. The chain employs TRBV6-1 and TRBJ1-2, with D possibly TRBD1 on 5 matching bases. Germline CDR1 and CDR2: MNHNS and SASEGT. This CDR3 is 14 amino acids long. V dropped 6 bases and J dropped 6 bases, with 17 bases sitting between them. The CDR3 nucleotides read TGTGCCAGCAGCCTCAACGAATTGACAGATGGCTACACCTTC. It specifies CASSLNELTDGYTF.

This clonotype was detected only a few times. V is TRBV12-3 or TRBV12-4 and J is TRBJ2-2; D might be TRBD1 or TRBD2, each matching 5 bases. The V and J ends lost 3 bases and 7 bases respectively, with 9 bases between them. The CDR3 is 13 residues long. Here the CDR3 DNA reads TGTGCCAGCAGTTTGTTGAGGGGCGGGGAGCTGTTTTTT. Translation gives CASSLLRGGELFF.

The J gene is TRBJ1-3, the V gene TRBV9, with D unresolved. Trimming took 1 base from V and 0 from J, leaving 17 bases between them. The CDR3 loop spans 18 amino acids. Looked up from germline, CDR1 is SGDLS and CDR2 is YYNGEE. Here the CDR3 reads CASSVSLPGTFSGNTIYF. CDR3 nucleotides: TGTGCCAGCAGCGTATCTCTTCCCGGAACCTTCTCTGGAAACACCATATATTTT.

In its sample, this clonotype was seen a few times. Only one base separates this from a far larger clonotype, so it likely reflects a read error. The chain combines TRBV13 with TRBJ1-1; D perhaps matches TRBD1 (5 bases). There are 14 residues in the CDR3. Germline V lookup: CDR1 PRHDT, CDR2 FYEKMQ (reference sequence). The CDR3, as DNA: TGTGCCAGCAGCCACACAGGTCTGAACACTAAAGCTTTCTTT. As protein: CASSHTGLNTKAFF.